This T cell receptor beta chain came from a study of cytomegalovirus exposure and HLA in healthy donors. The PCR used 60 Vbeta and 13 Jbeta primers. Repertoires were generated with immunoSEQ multiplex PCR, while TCRdb's copy carries only in-frame clones and drops some. The table lists some 130,000 clones, 70% to 80% of them singletons. Study-wide findings and caveats: Being indistinguishable, some V segments were excluded, TRBV6-2 and TRBV6-3 among them. Rates of TCR association differed by HLA locus in a later analysis, with DRB1 highest and HLA-C lowest. Roughly uniform depth of sequencing across donors was assumed in presence/absence analyses.

Of note for this clone: Antigen specificity is unknown.

With V trimmed by 1 base and J by 3 bases, 1 base remained unmatched. The CDR3 totals 15 residues. The germline CDR1 and CDR2 sequences are SEHNR and FQNEAQ (reference sequence). This sequence was found in an older woman in good health and CMV-seropositive. The chain uses TRBV7-9 and TRBJ2-3; 10 bases align to TRBD2. The specimen was PBMCs. In DNA, the CDR3 is TGTGCCAGCAGCTTAGTAGCGGGGGGAACAGATACGCAGTATTTT. This encodes CASSLVAGGTDTQYF.